This entry concerns a single TCR beta chain. As every portion of the isolated RNA was reverse transcribed, the sequencing read expressed TCRB transcripts. Some clones are missing from TCRdb's copy, which holds only in-frame ones; the method was immunoSEQ multiplex PCR. The repertoire has 70,000 to 95,000 clones, 25% to 35% of them found once; the top ten carry approximately 0.45%. The record originates from a study of beta chain features in type 1 diabetes. At the level of the study: In age, gender and cell yields, patients were similar to healthy donors.

This CDR3 contains 16 residues. V lost 5 bases, J lost 4 bases, and 8 bases stayed unmatched. CDR1 and CDR2 from the germline V gene are MNHNY and SVGAGI (reference sequence). Sequenced input: stem cell memory CD4+ T cells from blood. The V gene is TRBV6-6, the J gene TRBJ2-2, with 9 bases aligning to TRBD1. This clonotype was obtained from a woman between 18 and 29 years old in good health. The CDR3 DNA reads as TGTGCCAGCAGTAAACCCGGGACAGGGACCACCGGGGAGCTGTTTTTT. Translating it yields CASSKPGTGTTGELFF.